This TCR beta chain was sequenced in a study of cytomegalovirus exposure and HLA in healthy donors. Whole-study results and caveats: In vitro work confirmed that three CMV-associated chains recognize CMV antigens. Cytomegalovirus association was listed for 150 to 200 TCR beta chains. Both high specificity and high sensitivity reportedly marked the classifier's diagnosis of cytomegalovirus status. Most observed TCR sequences were rare, whereas some public TCRs were detected in many donors.

Notes on this clone: The antigen remains undetermined.

Germline CDR1 SEHNR, CDR2 FQNEAQ (reference sequence). With 2 bases clipped from V and 4 bases from J, the junction kept 3 bases outside the gene matches. CDR3 length: 14 residues. Sequencing used immunoSEQ multiplex PCR; TCRdb keeps in-frame clones, though not all of them. The table has about 200,000 clones, roughly 81% seen once. The rearrangement uses TRBV7-9 and TRBJ1-1; 8 bases map to TRBD1. This TCR came from a woman under 40 in good health and CMV-seronegative. Material for sequencing was PBMCs. This chain's CDR3 is CASSLQDRGTEAFF. The CDR3 nucleotides are TGTGCCAGCAGCTTACAAGACAGGGGCACTGAAGCTTTCTTT.